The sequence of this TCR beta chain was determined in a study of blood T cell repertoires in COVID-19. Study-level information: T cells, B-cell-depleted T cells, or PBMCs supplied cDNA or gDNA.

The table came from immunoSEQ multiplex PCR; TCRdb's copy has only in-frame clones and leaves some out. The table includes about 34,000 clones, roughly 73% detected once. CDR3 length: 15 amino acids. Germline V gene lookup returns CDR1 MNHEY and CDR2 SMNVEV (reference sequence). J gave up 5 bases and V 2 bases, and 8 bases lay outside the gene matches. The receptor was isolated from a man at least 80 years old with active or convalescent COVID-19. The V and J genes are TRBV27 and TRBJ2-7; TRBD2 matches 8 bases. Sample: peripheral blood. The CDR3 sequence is CASSLGAGGFHEQYF. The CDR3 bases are TGTGCCAGCAGTTTAGGGGCGGGAGGTTTCCACGAGCAGTACTTC.